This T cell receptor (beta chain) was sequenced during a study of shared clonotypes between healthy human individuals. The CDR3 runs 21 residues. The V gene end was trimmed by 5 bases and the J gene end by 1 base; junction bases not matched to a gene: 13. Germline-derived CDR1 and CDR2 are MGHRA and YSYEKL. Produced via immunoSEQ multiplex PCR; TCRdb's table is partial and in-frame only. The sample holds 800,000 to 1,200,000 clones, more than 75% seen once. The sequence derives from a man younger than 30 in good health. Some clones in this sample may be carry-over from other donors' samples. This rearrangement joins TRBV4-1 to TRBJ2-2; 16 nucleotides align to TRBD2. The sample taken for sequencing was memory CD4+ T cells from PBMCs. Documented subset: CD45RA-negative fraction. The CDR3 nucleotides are TGCGCCAGCAGCGTACCGTTCCCGGGACTAGCGGGAGGGAAGAACACCGGGGAGCTGTTTTTT. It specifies CASSVPFPGLAGGKNTGELFF.